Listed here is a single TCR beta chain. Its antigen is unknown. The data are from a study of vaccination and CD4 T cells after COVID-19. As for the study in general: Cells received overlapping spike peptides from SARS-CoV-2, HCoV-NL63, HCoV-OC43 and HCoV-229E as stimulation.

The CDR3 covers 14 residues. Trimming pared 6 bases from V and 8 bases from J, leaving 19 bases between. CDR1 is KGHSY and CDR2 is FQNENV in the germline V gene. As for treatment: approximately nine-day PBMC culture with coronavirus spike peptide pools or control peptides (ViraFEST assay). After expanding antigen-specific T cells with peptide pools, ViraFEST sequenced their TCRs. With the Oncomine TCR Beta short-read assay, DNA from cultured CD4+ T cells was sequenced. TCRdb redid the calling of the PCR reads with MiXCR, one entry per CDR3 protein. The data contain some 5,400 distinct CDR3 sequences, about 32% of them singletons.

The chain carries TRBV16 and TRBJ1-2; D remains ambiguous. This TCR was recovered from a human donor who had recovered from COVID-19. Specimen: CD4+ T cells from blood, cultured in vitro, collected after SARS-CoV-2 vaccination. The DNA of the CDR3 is TGTGCCAGCAGACCTGACGGCGGACGGCGCGGCTACACCTTC. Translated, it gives CASRPDGGRRGYTF.